This T cell receptor (beta chain) was obtained from a study of CD8 T cells in ankylosing spondylitis. Findings of the study overall: Disease-linked clones had a CD8+ phenotype and relatively low frequency in peripheral blood. Seemingly characteristic of ankylosing spondylitis blood was a TCR beta motif consisting of about 8 highly homologous variants.

This clonotype was observed a single time. Its antigen is unknown. The junction departs from germline at one end; a sequencing error may be responsible. Via MiXCR, TCRdb re-called the 5' RACE reads, giving one row per CDR3 protein. This sample yields some 700,000 distinct CDR3 sequences, of which roughly 19% are seen a single time; about a fifth belongs to the top ten. Sequenced sample: blood, either unsorted or a sorted T cell fraction (not recorded which). This TCR came from a male donor with ankylosing spondylitis.

CDR3 sequence reads: CASSLPSDYTESFF. CDR3 coding DNA: TGTGCCAGCAGTTTACCCTCGGACTACACTGAATCTTTCTTT. The chain joins TRBV12-3 or TRBV12-4 to TRBJ1-1; no clear D gene. This CDR3 is built from 14 residues.